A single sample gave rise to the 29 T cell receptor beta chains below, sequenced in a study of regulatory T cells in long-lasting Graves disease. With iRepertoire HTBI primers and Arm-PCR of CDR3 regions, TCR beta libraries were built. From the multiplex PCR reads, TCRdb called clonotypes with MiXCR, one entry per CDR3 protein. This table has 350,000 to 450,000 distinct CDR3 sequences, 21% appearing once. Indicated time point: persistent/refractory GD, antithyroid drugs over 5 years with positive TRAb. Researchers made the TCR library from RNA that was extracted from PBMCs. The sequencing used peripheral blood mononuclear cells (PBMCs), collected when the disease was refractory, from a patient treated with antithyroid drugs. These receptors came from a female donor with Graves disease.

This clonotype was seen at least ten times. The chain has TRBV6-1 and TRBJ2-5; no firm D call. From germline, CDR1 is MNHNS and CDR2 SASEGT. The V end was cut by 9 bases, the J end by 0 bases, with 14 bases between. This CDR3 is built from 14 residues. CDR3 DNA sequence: TGTGCCAGTAGTCCGGGCTCATACCAAGAGACCCAGTACTTC. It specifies CASSPGSYQETQYF.

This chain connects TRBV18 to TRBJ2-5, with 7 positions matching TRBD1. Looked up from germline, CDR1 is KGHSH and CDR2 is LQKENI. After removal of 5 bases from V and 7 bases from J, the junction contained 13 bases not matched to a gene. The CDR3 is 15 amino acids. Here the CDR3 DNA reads TGTGCCAGCTCATACGACAGGGCGCTTAGCGCGACCCAGTACTTC. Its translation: CASSYDRALSATQYF.

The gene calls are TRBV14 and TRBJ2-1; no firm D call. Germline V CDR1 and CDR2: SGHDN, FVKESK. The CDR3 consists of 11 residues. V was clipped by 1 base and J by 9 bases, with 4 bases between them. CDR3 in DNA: TGTGCCAGCAGCCAAGGCATTGAGCAGTTCTTC. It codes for CASSQGIEQFF.

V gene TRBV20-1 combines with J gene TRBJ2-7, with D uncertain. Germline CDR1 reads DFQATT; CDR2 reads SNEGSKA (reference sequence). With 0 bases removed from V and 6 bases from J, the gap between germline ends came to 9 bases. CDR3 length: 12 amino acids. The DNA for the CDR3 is TGCAGTGCTAGAGACAGGACCCTCGAGCAGTACTTC. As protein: CSARDRTLEQYF.

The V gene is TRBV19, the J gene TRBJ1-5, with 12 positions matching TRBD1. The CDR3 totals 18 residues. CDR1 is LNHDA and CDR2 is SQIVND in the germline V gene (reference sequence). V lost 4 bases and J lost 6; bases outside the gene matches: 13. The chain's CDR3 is CASSTPGTGGPLSQPQHF. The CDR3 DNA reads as TGTGCCAGTAGTACGCCCGGGACAGGGGGCCCTCTCAGTCAGCCCCAGCATTTT.

The CDR3 protein is CAWSVGPYNEQFF. CDR3 bases: TGTGCCTGGAGTGTGGGCCCTTACAATGAGCAGTTCTTC. The genes are TRBV30 and TRBJ2-1; D is uncertain. The ends were cut back, 0 bases at V and 4 bases at J, with 7 bases in the middle. Germline CDR1 and CDR2: GTSNPN and SVGIG (reference sequence). The CDR3 has 13 residues.

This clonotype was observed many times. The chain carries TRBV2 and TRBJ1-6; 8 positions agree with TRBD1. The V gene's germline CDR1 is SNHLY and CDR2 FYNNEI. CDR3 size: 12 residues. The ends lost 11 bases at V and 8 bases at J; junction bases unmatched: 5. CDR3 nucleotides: TGTGCCTCACAGGGGGAGGATTCACCCCTCCACTTT. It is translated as CASQGEDSPLHF.

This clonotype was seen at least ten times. CDR3 amino acids: CASSTDSNQPQHF. Written as DNA, the CDR3 is TGTGCCAGCTCAACCGACAGCAATCAGCCCCAGCATTTT. V is TRBV18 and J is TRBJ1-5; no definite D call. In germline, CDR1 is KGHSH, CDR2 LQKENI. There are 13 residues in the CDR3. Trimming removed 5 bases at V and 1 base at J, with 6 bases between.

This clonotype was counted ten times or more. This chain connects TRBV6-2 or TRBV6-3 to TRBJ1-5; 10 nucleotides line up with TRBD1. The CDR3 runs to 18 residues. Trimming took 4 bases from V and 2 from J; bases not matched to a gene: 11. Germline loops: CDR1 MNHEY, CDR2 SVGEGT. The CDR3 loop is CASSSRSGTGVRNQPQHF. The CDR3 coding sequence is TGTGCCAGCAGTTCTCGGAGCGGGACAGGGGTCCGCAATCAGCCCCAGCATTTT.

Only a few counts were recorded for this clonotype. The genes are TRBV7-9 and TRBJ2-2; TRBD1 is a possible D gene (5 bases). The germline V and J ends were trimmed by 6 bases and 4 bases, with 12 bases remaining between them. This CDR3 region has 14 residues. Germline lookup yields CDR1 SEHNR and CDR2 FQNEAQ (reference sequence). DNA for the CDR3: TGTGCCAGCAGTCAGGGTTCCCGCACCGGGGAGCTGTTTTTT. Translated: CASSQGSRTGELFF.

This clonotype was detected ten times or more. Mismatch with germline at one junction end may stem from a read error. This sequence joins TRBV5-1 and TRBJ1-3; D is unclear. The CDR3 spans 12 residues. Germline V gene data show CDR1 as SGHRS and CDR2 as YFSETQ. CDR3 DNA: TGTGCCAGCAGCTCCGGGGGAAACACCATATATTTT. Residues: CASSSGGNTIYF.

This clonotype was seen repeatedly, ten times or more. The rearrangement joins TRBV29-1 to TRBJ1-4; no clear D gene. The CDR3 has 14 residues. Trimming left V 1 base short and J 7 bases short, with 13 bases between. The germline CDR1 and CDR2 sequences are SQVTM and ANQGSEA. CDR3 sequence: CSVEAEAHGEKLFF. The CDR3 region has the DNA TGCAGCGTTGAAGCAGAGGCGCATGGTGAAAAACTGTTTTTT.

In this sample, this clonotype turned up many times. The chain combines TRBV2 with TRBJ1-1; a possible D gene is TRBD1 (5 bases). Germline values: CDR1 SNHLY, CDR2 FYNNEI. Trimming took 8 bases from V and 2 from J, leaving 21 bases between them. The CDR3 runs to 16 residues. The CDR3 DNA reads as TGTGCCAGCGGGGGTCGGAGGCCGGTGGGAAACACTGAAGCTTTCTTT. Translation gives CASGGRRPVGNTEAFF.

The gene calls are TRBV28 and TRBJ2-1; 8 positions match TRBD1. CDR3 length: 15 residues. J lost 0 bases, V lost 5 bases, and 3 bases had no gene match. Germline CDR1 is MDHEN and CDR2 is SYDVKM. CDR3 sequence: CASSPTGVSYNEQFF. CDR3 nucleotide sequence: TGTGCCAGCAGTCCGACAGGGGTCTCCTACAATGAGCAGTTCTTC.

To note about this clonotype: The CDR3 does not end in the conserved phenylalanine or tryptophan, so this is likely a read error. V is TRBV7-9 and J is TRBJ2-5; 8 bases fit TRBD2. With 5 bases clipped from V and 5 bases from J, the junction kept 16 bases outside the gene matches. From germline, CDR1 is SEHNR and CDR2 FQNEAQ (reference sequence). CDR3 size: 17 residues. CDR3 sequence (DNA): TGTGCCAGCAGCGCCGGGGTTGAGCGGGAGATCGGGGAGACCCAGTACCTC. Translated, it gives CASSAGVEREIGETQYL.

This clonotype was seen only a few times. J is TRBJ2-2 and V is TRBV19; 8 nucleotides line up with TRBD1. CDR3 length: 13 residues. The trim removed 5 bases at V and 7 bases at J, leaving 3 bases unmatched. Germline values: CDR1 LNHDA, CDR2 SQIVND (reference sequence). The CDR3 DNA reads TGTGCCAGTAGTCTACAGGGGGTCGGGGAGCTGTTTTTT. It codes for CASSLQGVGELFF. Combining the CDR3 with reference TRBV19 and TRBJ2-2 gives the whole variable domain DGGITQSPKYLFRKEGQNVTLSCEQNLNHDAMYWYRQDPGQGLRLIYYSQIVNDFQKGDIAEGYSVSREKKESFPLTVTSAQKNPTAFYLCASSLQGVGELFFGEGSRLTVL.

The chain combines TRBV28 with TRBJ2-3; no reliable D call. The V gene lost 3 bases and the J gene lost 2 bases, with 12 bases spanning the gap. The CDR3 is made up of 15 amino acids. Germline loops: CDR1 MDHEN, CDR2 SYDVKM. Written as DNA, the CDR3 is TGTGCCAGCAGTTTCGTGGGAATACCCACAGATACGCAGTATTTT. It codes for CASSFVGIPTDTQYF.

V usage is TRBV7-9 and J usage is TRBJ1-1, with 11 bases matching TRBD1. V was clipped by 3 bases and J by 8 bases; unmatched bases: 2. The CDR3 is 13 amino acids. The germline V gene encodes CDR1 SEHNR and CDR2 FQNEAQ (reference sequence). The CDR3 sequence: CASSFGTGGEAFF. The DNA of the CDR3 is TGTGCCAGCAGCTTCGGGACAGGGGGAGAAGCTTTCTTT.

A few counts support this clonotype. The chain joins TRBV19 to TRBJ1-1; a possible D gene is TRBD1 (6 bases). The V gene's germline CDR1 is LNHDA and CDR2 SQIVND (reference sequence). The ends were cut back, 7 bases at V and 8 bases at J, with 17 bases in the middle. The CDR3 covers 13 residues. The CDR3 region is CASIPRQANEAFF. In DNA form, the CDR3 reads TGTGCCAGTATCCCCCGACAGGCCAACGAAGCTTTCTTT.

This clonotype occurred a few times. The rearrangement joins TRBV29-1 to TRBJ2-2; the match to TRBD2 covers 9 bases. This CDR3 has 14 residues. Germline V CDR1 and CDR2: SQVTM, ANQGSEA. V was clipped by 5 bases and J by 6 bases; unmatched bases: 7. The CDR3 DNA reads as TGCAGCGTTTTTAGCGGGAGAGAAGCCGGGGAGCTGTTTTTT. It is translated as CSVFSGREAGELFF.

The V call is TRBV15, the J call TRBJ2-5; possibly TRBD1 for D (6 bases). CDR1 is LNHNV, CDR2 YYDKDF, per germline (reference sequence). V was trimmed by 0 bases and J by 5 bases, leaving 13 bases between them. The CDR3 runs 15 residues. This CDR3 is CATSRDGARGETQYF. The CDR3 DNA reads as TGTGCCACCAGCAGAGATGGGGCGAGGGGGGAGACCCAGTACTTC.

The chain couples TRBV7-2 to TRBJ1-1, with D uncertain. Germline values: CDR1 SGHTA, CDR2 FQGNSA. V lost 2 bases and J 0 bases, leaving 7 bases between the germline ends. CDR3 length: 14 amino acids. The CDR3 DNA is TGTGCCAGCAGCTTATCCAGCATGAACACTGAAGCTTTCTTT. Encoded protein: CASSLSSMNTEAFF.

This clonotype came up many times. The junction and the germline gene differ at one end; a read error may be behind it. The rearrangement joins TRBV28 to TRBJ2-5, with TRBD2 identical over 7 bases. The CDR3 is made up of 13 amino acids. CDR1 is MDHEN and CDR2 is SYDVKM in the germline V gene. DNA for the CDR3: TGCGCCAGCAGCCGCGGGGGACAAGAGACCCAGTACTTC. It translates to CASSRGGQETQYF.

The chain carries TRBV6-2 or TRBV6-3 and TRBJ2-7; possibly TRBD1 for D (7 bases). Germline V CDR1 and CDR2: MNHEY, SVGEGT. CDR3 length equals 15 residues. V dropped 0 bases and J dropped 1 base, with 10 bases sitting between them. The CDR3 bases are TGTGCCAGCAGTTACTCCAGGGGGGAATCCTACGAGCAGTACTTC. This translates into CASSYSRGESYEQYF.

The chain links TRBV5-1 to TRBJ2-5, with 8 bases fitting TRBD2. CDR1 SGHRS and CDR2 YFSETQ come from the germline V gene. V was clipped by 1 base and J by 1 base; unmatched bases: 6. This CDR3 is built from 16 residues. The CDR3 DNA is TGCGCCAGCAGCTTGCGAATAGCGGGGATCCAAGAGACCCAGTACTTC. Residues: CASSLRIAGIQETQYF. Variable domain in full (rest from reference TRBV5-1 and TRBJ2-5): KAGVTQTPRYLIKTRGQQVTLSCSPISGHRSVSWYQQTPGQGLQFLFEYFSETQRNKGNFPGRFSGRQFSNSRSEMNVSTLELGDSALYLCASSLRIAGIQETQYFGPGTRLLVL.

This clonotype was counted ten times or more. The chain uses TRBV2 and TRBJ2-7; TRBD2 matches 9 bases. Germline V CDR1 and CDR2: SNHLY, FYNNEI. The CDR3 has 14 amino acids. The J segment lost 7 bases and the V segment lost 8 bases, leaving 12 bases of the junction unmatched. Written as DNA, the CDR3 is TGTGCCAGCGGAGACACTAGCGGGCCTGTAGAGCAGTACTTC. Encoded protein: CASGDTSGPVEQYF.

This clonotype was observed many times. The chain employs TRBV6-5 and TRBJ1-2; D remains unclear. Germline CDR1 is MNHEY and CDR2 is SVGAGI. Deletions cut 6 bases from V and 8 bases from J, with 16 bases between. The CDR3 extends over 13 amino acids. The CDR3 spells CASSYDGYRGYTF. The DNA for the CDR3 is TGTGCCAGCAGCTACGACGGCTATCGCGGCTACACCTTC.

The CDR3 DNA reads TGTGCCAGCAGTTTAAAACCAGGGGGCGGTGAAGCTTTCTTT. This gives the protein CASSLKPGGGEAFF. The chain couples TRBV27 to TRBJ1-1; TRBD1 matches 8 bases. Per germline, CDR1 MNHEY and CDR2 SMNVEV (reference sequence). The CDR3 contains 14 residues. After removal of 2 bases from V and 7 bases from J, the junction contained 6 bases not matched to a gene.

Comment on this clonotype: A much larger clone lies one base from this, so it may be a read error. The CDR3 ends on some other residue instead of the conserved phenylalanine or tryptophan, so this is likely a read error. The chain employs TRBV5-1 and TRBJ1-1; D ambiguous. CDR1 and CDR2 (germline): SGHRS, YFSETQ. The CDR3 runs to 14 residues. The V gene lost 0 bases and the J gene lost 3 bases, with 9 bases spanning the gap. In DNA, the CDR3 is TGCGCCAGCAGCTTGGATGCAGTCTACACTGAAGCTTTCCTT. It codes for CASSLDAVYTEAFL.